This TCR beta chain was sequenced for a study of blood T cell repertoires in COVID-19. In the study overall: Acute-phase and convalescent COVID-19 samples originated in the United States, Italy and Spain. In each case, the material was cDNA or gDNA derived from T cells, B-cell-depleted T cells, or PBMCs.

This clone has only a few counts. The V gene lost 4 bases and the J gene lost 4 bases, with 14 bases spanning the gap. CDR1 is LGHNA, CDR2 YNFKEQ, per germline. There are 14 residues in the CDR3. Authors' processing steps: Amplification from reference gene primers served as the basis for estimated nucleated cell counts. Sequencing used immunoSEQ multiplex PCR; TCRdb keeps in-frame clones, though not all of them. Clone size and the V and J calls come from that table; the DNA yielded D and trimming. The top ten clones hold about 4.7% of a sample with approximately 89,000 clones, more than 90% of them seen once.

The receptor was isolated from a human donor with active COVID-19. The donor label of this sample is uncertain. The chain is built from TRBV4-2 and TRBJ2-7; tentative D call: TRBD2 (5 bases). The sequenced material came from peripheral blood. In nucleotides, the CDR3 is TGTGCCAGCAGCCGAGGGCTAGTTCGTTACGAGCAGTACTTC. Its translation: CASSRGLVRYEQYF.